Each of the 7 T cell receptor beta chains below was sequenced from the same sample in a study of blood T cell repertoires in COVID-19. Here immunoSEQ multiplex PCR was the method, and the copy in TCRdb shows in-frame clones only, minus some. The sample lists more than 300,000 clones, about 87% occurring once. Sequenced input: PBMCs or T cells enriched from blood (not recorded which). The origin of the receptors is a man between 35 and 55 years old in a cohort exposed to, infected with or recovered from COVID-19 (not recorded which).

The chain employs TRBV27 and TRBJ1-4; D remains ambiguous. V was trimmed by 6 bases and J by 3 bases, leaving 11 bases between them. CDR1 and CDR2 from the germline V gene are MNHEY and SMNVEV (reference sequence). The CDR3 is 14 amino acids. In DNA, the CDR3 is TGTGCCAGCAGAGGAGTTTTGGCTAATGAAAAACTGTTTTTT. Protein: CASRGVLANEKLFF.

For this clone: The sample carries other DNA sequences with the same CDR3. The chain employs TRBV6-4 and TRBJ2-2; no clear D. There are 13 residues in the CDR3. CDR1 and CDR2 (germline): MRHNA, SNTAGT. V was trimmed by 6 bases and J by 2 bases, leaving 7 bases between them. The CDR3 loop is CASRNLNTGELFF. CDR3 nucleotides: TGTGCCAGCAGAAATTTAAACACCGGGGAGCTGTTTTTT.

The chain is built from TRBV10-2 and TRBJ2-2; D ambiguous. The CDR3 is 14 amino acids. The V gene lost 3 bases and the J gene lost 6 bases, with 11 bases spanning the gap. In germline, CDR1 is WSHSY, CDR2 SAAADI. The CDR3 DNA sequence: TGCGCCAGCAGTGACTATCGTAGATCCGGGGAGCTGTTTTTT. Amino acids: CASSDYRRSGELFF.

The chain recombines TRBV3-1 (or the pseudogene TRBV3-2) with TRBJ2-7, with 8 bases that match TRBD1. The V and J ends lost 2 bases and 2 bases, in that order; junction bases with no gene match: 5. Germline V gene data show CDR1 as LGHDT and CDR2 as YNNKEL (reference sequence). This CDR3 contains 15 residues. DNA of the CDR3: TGTGCCAGCAGCCAAACCGGGACAGGTCCCTACGAGCAGTACTTC. It translates to CASSQTGTGPYEQYF.

The chain recombines TRBV6-1 with TRBJ2-1, with TRBD2 matching 11 bases. V shed 3 bases and J 3 bases; nucleotides not matched to a gene: 7. Germline lookup yields CDR1 MNHNS and CDR2 SASEGT. The CDR3 contains 17 residues. The DNA for the CDR3 is TGTGCCAGCAGTGACACCCTAGCGGGAGGTTTCTACAATGAGCAGTTCTTC. Protein sequence: CASSDTLAGGFYNEQFF.

J is TRBJ1-5 and V is TRBV2; D gene uncertain. CDR1 and CDR2 (germline): SNHLY, FYNNEI. V lost 5 bases, J lost 3 bases, and 8 bases lay in between. This CDR3 contains 13 residues. The CDR3 sequence is CASSSENNQPQHF. The CDR3 nucleotides are TGTGCCAGCAGTTCGGAGAACAATCAGCCCCAGCATTTT.

This sequence joins TRBV5-1 and TRBJ2-7; 7 positions match TRBD1. Germline V gene data show CDR1 as SGHRS and CDR2 as YFSETQ. J gave up 2 bases and V 1 base, and 3 bases lay outside the gene matches. The CDR3 sequence is 14 residues long. CDR3 nucleotide sequence: TGCGCCAGCAGCTTGTGGGACAGACCCTACGAGCAGTACTTC. Translating it yields CASSLWDRPYEQYF.